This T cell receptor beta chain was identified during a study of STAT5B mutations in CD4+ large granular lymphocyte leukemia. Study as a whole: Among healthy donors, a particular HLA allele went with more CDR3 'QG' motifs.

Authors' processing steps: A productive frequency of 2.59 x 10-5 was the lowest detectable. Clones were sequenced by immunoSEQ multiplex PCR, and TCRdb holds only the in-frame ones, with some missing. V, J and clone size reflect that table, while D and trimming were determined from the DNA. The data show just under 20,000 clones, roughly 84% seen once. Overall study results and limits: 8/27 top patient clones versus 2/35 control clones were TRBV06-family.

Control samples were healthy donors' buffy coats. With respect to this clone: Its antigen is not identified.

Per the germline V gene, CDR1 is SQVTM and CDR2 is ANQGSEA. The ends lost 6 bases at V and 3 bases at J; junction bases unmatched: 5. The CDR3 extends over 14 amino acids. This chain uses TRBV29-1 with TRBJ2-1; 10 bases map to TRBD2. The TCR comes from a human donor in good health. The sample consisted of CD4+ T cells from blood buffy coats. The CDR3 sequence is CSVVTSGLYNEQFF. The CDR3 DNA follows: TGCAGCGTCGTGACTAGCGGGCTCTACAATGAGCAGTTCTTC.